The sequence of this TCR beta chain was determined in a study of blood T cell repertoires in COVID-19. As for the study in general: T cells, B-cell-depleted T cells, or PBMCs provided the cDNA or gDNA that served as material.

CDR3 length: 13 amino acids. V lost 3 bases and J lost 5, with 10 bases in between. Per the study methods: Amplification of reference gene primers was used by the study to estimate nucleated cell counts. Clones were sequenced by immunoSEQ multiplex PCR, and TCRdb holds only the in-frame ones, with some missing. That table supplies the V and J calls and clone size; D and trimming were determined from the DNA. The sample lists 200,000 to 250,000 clones, less than 90% occurring once. V usage is TRBV12-3 or TRBV12-4 and J usage is TRBJ1-1; the D is unclear. The sequence came from a woman older than 75 with active or convalescent COVID-19. The sample consisted of peripheral blood. The CDR3 sequence: CASSFLSRTEAFF. CDR3 coding DNA: TGTGCCAGCAGTTTTCTTTCTCGGACTGAAGCTTTCTTT.